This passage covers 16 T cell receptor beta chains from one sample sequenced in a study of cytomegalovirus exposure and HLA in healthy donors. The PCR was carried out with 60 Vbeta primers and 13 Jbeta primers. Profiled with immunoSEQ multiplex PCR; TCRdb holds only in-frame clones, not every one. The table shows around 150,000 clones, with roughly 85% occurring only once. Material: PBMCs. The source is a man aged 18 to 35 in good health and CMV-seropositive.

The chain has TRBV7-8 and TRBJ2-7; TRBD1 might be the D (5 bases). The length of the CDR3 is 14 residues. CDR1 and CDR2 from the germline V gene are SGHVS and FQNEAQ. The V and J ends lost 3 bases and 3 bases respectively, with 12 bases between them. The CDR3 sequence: CASSFRERNYEQYF. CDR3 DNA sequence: TGTGCCAGCAGCTTCAGGGAACGAAACTACGAGCAGTACTTC. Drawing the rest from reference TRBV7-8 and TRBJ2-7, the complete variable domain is GAGVSQSPRYKVAKRGQDVALRCDPISGHVSLFWYQQALGQGPEFLTYFQNEAQLDKSGLPSDRFFAERPEGSVSTLKIQRTQQEDSAVYLCASSFRERNYEQYFGPGTRLTVT.

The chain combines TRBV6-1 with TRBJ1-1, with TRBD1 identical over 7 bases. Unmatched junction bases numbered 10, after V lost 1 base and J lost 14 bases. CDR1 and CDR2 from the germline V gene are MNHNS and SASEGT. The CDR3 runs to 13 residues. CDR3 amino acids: CASSEGGLRGQFF. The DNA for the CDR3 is TGTGCCAGCAGTGAAGGGGGGTTGAGGGGGCAGTTCTTT.

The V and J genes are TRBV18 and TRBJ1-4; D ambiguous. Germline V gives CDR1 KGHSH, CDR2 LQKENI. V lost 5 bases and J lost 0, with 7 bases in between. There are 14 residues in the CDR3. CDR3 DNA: TGTGCCAGCTCAGAAGAGGCAACTAATGAAAAACTGTTTTTT. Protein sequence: CASSEEATNEKLFF.

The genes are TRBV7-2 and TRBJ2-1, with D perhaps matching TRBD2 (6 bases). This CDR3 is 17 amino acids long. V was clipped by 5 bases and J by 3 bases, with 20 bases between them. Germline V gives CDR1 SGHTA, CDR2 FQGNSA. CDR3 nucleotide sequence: TGTGCCAGCAGCGGGAGAGGTCGGGCGGGGCTCTACAATGAGCAGTTCTTC. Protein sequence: CASSGRGRAGLYNEQFF.

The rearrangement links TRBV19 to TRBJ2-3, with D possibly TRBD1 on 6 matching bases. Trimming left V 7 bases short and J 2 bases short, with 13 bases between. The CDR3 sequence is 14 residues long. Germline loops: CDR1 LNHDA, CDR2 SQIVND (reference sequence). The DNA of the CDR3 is TGTGCCAGTATGTGGGGGCGCGACACAGATACGCAGTATTTT. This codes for CASMWGRDTDTQYF.

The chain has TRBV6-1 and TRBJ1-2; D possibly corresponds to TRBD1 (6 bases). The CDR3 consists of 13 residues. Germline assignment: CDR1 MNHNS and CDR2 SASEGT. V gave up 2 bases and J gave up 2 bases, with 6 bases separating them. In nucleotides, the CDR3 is TGTGCCAGCAGTGAAAGGGGGAACTATGGCTACACCTTC. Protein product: CASSERGNYGYTF.

CDR3 residues: CASSATGITTYNEQFF. DNA for the CDR3: TGTGCCAGCAGCGCAACAGGGATAACGACCTACAATGAGCAGTTCTTC. The chain links TRBV9 to TRBJ2-1; D possibly corresponds to TRBD1 (6 bases). The CDR3 extends over 16 amino acids. Germline loops: CDR1 SGDLS, CDR2 YYNGEE. The ends were cut back, 3 bases at V and 2 bases at J, with 15 bases in the middle.

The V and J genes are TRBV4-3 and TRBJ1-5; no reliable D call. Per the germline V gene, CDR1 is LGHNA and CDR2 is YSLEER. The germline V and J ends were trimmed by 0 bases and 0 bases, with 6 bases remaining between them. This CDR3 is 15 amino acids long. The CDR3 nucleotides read TGCGCCAGCAGCCAAGACTGGGCTAGCAATCAGCCCCAGCATTTT. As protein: CASSQDWASNQPQHF.

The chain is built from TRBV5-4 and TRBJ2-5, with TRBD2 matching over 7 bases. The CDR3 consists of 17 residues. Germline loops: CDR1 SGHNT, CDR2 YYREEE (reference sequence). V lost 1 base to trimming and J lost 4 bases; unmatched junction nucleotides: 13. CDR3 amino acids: CASSLSMSGEVGETQYF. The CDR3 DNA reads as TGTGCCAGCAGCTTGTCAATGAGCGGGGAGGTAGGAGAGACCCAGTACTTC. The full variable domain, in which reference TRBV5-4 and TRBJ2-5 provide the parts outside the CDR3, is ETGVTQSPTHLIKTRGQQVTLRCSSQSGHNTVSWYQQALGQGPQFIFQYYREEENGRGNFPPRFSGLQFPNYSSELNVNALELDDSALYLCASSLSMSGEVGETQYFGPGTRLLVL.

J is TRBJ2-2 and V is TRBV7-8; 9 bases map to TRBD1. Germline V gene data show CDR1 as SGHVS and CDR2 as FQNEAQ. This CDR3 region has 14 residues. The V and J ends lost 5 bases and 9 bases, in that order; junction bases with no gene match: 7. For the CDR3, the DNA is TGTGCCAGCAGCGCCCGGGACAGGGATAGGGAGCTGTTTTTT. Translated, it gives CASSARDRDRELFF. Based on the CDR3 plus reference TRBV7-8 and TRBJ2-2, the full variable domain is GAGVSQSPRYKVAKRGQDVALRCDPISGHVSLFWYQQALGQGPEFLTYFQNEAQLDKSGLPSDRFFAERPEGSVSTLKIQRTQQEDSAVYLCASSARDRDRELFFGEGSRLTVL.

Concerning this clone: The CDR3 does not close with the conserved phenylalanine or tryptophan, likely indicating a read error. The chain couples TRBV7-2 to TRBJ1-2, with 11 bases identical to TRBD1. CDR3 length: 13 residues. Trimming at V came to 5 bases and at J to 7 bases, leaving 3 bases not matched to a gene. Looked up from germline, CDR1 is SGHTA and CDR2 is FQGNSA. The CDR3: CASSRGTGGGYTL. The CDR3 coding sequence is TGTGCCAGCAGCCGGGGGACAGGGGGTGGCTACACCCTC.

CDR3 in amino acids: CASSLRGGTEAFF. The CDR3 region has the DNA TGTGCCAGCAGTTTGAGGGGGGGTACTGAAGCTTTCTTT. The chain recombines TRBV6-6 with TRBJ1-1, with D possibly TRBD1 on 6 matching bases. The V and J ends lost 4 bases and 5 bases respectively, with 11 bases between them. The CDR3 runs to 13 residues. The germline V gene has CDR1 MNHNY and CDR2 SVGAGI (reference sequence).

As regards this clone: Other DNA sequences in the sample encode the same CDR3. CDR3 nucleotides: TGTGCCAGCAGCAGCTACGAGCAGTACTTC. Its protein is CASSSYEQYF. This chain joins TRBV2 and TRBJ2-7; D ambiguous. CDR1 and CDR2 from the germline V gene are SNHLY and FYNNEI. CDR3 length: 10 residues. Trimming pared 6 bases from V and 3 bases from J, leaving 3 bases between.

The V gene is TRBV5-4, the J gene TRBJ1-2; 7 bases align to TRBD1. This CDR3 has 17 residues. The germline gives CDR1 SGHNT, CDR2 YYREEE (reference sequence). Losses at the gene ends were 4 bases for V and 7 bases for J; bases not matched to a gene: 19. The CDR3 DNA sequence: TGTGCCAGCAGCCAACCTCAGCAGGGGGTAGGTTACGTTGGCTACACCTTC. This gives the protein CASSQPQQGVGYVGYTF. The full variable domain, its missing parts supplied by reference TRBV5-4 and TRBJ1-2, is ETGVTQSPTHLIKTRGQQVTLRCSSQSGHNTVSWYQQALGQGPQFIFQYYREEENGRGNFPPRFSGLQFPNYSSELNVNALELDDSALYLCASSQPQQGVGYVGYTFGSGTRLTVV.

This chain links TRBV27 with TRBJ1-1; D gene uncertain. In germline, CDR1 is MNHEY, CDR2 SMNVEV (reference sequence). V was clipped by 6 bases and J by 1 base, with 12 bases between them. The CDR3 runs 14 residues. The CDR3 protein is CASSPPGENTEAFF. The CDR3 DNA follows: TGTGCCAGCAGCCCCCCCGGGGAGAACACTGAAGCTTTCTTT.

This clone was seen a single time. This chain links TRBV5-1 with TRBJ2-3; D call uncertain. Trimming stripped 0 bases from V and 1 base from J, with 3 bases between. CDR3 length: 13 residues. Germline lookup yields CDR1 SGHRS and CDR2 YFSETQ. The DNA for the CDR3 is TGCGCCAGCAGCTTGGTCGGCACAGATACGCAGTATTTT. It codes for CASSLVGTDTQYF.